One and the same sample provided the 15 T cell receptor beta chains below, sequenced in a study of shared clonotypes between healthy human individuals. Sequencing used immunoSEQ multiplex PCR; TCRdb keeps in-frame clones, though not all of them. The table has fewer than 1.6 million clones, approximately 98.5% seen once. The source material was naive CD4+ T cells sorted from blood. The sample's subset: CD45RA+ positively selected. The receptors derive from a man aged 25 to 40 in good health.

The rearrangement uses TRBV5-5 and TRBJ2-3; 8 bases agree with TRBD2. J gave up 6 bases and V 0 bases, and 6 bases lay outside the gene matches. Per germline, CDR1 SGHKS and CDR2 YYEKEE (reference sequence). The CDR3 length is 15 residues. CDR3 loop: CASSLGGLVSDTQYF. The DNA of the CDR3 is TGTGCCAGCAGCTTGGGGGGACTAGTCTCCGATACGCAGTATTTT.

This clone was found once. This chain connects TRBV7-9 to TRBJ2-7, with TRBD1 identical over 7 bases. Germline CDR1 and CDR2: SEHNR and FQNEAQ (reference sequence). This CDR3 spans 17 amino acids. V lost 2 bases and J lost 2; bases outside the gene matches: 12. The CDR3 is CASSLSKMAGQAYEQYF. The CDR3 DNA follows: TGTGCCAGCAGCTTATCCAAGATGGCAGGACAGGCCTACGAGCAGTACTTC.

On this clone: Sequence at one end of the junction differs from germline and may be a read error. This specimen includes other DNA sequences encoding the same CDR3. V is TRBV7-7 and J is TRBJ2-2, with D unresolved. This CDR3 is built from 12 residues. Per the germline V gene, CDR1 is SSHAT and CDR2 is FNYEAQ (reference sequence). The CDR3 DNA reads TGTGCTAGCAGCCCAAACACCGGGGAGCTGTTTTTT. This translates into CASSPNTGELFF.

This sequence joins TRBV2 and TRBJ2-2, with TRBD2 matching 9 bases. The germline V gene encodes CDR1 SNHLY and CDR2 FYNNEI. The CDR3 totals 15 residues. V lost 4 bases, J lost 6 bases, and 6 bases stayed unmatched. CDR3 in amino acids: CASSGLAVNAGELFF. CDR3 DNA sequence: TGTGCCAGCAGTGGACTAGCGGTAAACGCCGGGGAGCTGTTTTTT.

J is TRBJ2-7 and V is TRBV5-1, with a weak D call TRBD2 (6 bases). Germline V lookup: CDR1 SGHRS, CDR2 YFSETQ. This CDR3 has 16 amino acids. Deletions cut 0 bases from V and 7 bases from J, with 20 bases between. The CDR3 nucleotides read TGCGCCAGCAGCTTGGGCCAGGGACTCACGGCGGGTGAGCAGTACTTC. Its protein product is CASSLGQGLTAGEQYF.

V and J are TRBV5-5 and TRBJ2-5; 7 bases fit TRBD2. Trimming cost V 4 bases and J 5 bases; bases outside gene matches: 14. Germline assignment: CDR1 SGHKS and CDR2 YYEKEE (reference sequence). The CDR3 has 16 residues. CDR3 sequence (DNA): TGTGCCAGCAGCGCGGCTAGCGGTTGGCCCGGGGAGACCCAGTACTTC. Translation: CASSAASGWPGETQYF.

The J gene is TRBJ1-2, the V gene TRBV29-1; tentative D call: TRBD1 (6 bases). Per the germline V gene, CDR1 is SQVTM and CDR2 is ANQGSEA. The V gene lost 6 bases and the J gene lost 3 bases, with 14 bases spanning the gap. The CDR3 totals 13 residues. In nucleotides, the CDR3 is TGCAGCGTGGGGGCTGGTCTAGACTATGGCTACACCTTC. Translation: CSVGAGLDYGYTF.

The rearrangement links TRBV7-2 to TRBJ2-1, with D maybe TRBD1 (6 bases). The CDR3 is made up of 13 amino acids. Trimming removed 4 bases at V and 12 bases at J, with 16 bases between. Germline V lookup: CDR1 SGHTA, CDR2 FQGNSA. CDR3 sequence: CASSYSTVQGQFF. In DNA, the CDR3 is TGTGCCAGCAGCTATTCGACGGTACAGGGGCAGTTCTTC. Supplemented by reference TRBV7-2 and TRBJ2-1, the full variable domain reads GAGVSQSPSNKVTEKGKDVELRCDPISGHTALYWYRQSLGQGLEFLIYFQGNSAPDKSGLPSDRFSAERTGGSVSTLTIQRTQQEDSAVYLCASSYSTVQGQFFGPGTRLTVL.

The rearrangement joins TRBV4-1 to TRBJ2-2; 11 bases are shared with TRBD2. The junction had 4 bases not matched to a gene; V was cut back by 1 base and J by 6 bases. The CDR3 is made up of 16 amino acids. CDR1 and CDR2 from the germline V gene are MGHRA and YSYEKL. CDR3 bases: TGCGCCAGCAGCCAAGGACTAGCGGGATTTGCCGGGGAGCTGTTTTTT. It encodes CASSQGLAGFAGELFF.

This clone was picked up one time. The chain uses TRBV30 and TRBJ2-3; TRBD2 agrees at 16 bases. The CDR3 has 17 amino acids. Germline V gene lookup returns CDR1 GTSNPN and CDR2 SVGIG (reference sequence). After removal of 2 bases from V and 10 bases from J, the junction contained 12 bases not matched to a gene. DNA for the CDR3: TGTGCCTGGAGTCGGGGACTAGCGGGAGGGCCGTTCTTATCGCAGTATTTT. Translated, it gives CAWSRGLAGGPFLSQYF.

The chain employs TRBV28 and TRBJ2-1, with 10 bases fitting TRBD2. The ends lost 3 bases at V and 6 bases at J; junction bases unmatched: 5. The germline CDR1 and CDR2 sequences are MDHEN and SYDVKM. The CDR3 has 15 residues. The CDR3 DNA reads as TGTGCCAGCAGTTTCCCCAGCGGGAGGGCCAATGAGCAGTTCTTC. Its translation is CASSFPSGRANEQFF. The variable domain in full, with the rest retrieved from reference TRBV28 and TRBJ2-1, is DVKVTQSSRYLVKRTGEKVFLECVQDMDHENMFWYRQDPGLGLRLIYFSYDVKMKEKGDIPEGYSVSREKKERFSLILESASTNQTSMYLCASSFPSGRANEQFFGPGTRLTVL.

The chain carries TRBV18 and TRBJ2-7, with a possible D match to TRBD2 (5 bases). CDR3 size: 15 residues. Trimming cost V 4 bases and J 0 bases, with 13 bases left between them. Germline V gene sequence: CDR1 KGHSH, CDR2 LQKENI. CDR3 sequence: CASSLLPADSYEQYF. CDR3 sequence (DNA): TGTGCCAGCTCACTCCTGCCAGCGGACTCCTACGAGCAGTACTTC.

The rearrangement joins TRBV23-1 to TRBJ2-7; D is ambiguous. TRBV23-1 is known as an ORF, though its function is uncertain. The CDR3 length is 14 residues. Deletions cut 3 bases from V and 2 bases from J, with 11 bases between. The CDR3 sequence is CASSHLLGPYEQYF. The CDR3 DNA reads as TGCGCCAGCAGTCATTTATTGGGCCCCTACGAGCAGTACTTC.

The rearrangement links TRBV11-2 to TRBJ1-2; the match to TRBD1 covers 7 bases. The germline gives CDR1 SGHAT, CDR2 FQNNGV. V gave up 3 bases and J gave up 4 bases; unmatched junction bases: 5. The CDR3 has 14 residues. CDR3 protein: CASSFARDSYGYTF. DNA of the CDR3: TGTGCCAGCAGCTTCGCTAGGGACAGCTATGGCTACACCTTC.

This chain uses TRBV11-2 with TRBJ1-2; D may be TRBD1 (5 bases). The germline CDR1 and CDR2 sequences are SGHAT and FQNNGV. The CDR3 length is 14 residues. V lost 2 bases and J 2 bases, leaving 9 bases between the germline ends. The CDR3 DNA sequence: TGTGCCAGCAGCTTATACGACAGAAACTATGGCTACACCTTC. It yields the protein CASSLYDRNYGYTF.